This paragraph covers one T cell receptor (beta chain) sequence. The record originates from a study of T cell repertoires in cytomegalovirus infection. The V and J ends lost 1 base and 5 bases respectively, with 5 bases between them. Per germline, CDR1 MDHEN and CDR2 SYDVKM. There are 12 residues in the CDR3. TCRdb independently ran MiXCR on the reads; one entry per CDR3 protein. The data contain roughly 230,000 distinct CDR3 sequences, 10% to 15% of them singletons. The material sequenced was PBMCs. This TCR came from a human donor in good health (CMV status not recorded). Some clones in this sample may be carry-over from other donors' samples. This sequence joins TRBV28 and TRBJ1-1; weak D call: TRBD1 (5 bases). The DNA of the CDR3 is TGTGCCAGCAGTTTATCAGGGACTGAAGCTTTCTTT. It translates to CASSLSGTEAFF.